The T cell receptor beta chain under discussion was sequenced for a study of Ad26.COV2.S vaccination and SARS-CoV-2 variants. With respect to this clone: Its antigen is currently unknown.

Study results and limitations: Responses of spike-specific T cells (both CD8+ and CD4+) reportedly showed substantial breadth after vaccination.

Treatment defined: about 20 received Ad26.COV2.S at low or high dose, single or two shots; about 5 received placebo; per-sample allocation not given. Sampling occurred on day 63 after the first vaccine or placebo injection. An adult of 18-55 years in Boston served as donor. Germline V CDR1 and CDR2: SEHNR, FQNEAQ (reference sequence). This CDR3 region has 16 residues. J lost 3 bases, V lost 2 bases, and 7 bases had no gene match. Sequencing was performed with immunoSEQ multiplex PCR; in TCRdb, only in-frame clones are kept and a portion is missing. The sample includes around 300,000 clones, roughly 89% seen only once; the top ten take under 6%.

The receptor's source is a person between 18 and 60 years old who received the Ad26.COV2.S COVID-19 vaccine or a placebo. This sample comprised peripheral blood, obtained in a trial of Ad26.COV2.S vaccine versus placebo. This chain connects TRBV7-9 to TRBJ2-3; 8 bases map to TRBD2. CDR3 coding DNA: TGTGCCAGCAGCTTATCACCAGCGGGGGAGACAGATACGCAGTATTTT. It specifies CASSLSPAGETDTQYF.